This T cell receptor (beta chain) comes out of a study of blood T cell repertoires in COVID-19. Study information: From T cells, B-cell-depleted T cells, or PBMCs came the material, which was cDNA or gDNA.

V was clipped by 1 base and J by 5 bases; unmatched bases: 6. CDR1 is MGHRA, CDR2 YSYEKL, per germline. This CDR3 is 15 amino acids long. Only in-frame clones appear in the TCRdb table, and some are missing; sequencing was by immunoSEQ multiplex PCR. The data contain about 81,000 clones, about 89% of them singletons. V is TRBV4-1 and J is TRBJ1-2; 8 nucleotides line up with TRBD1. The receptor comes from a man between 70 and 80 years old with active or convalescent COVID-19. Sequencing was performed on peripheral blood. CDR3 sequence: CASSQGRTGRYGYTF. The CDR3 DNA reads TGCGCCAGCAGCCAAGGGAGGACAGGGCGGTATGGCTACACCTTC.